These 18 T cell receptor beta chains were sequenced from one sample in a study of CD8 T cells in Susac syndrome. With random hexamers, roughly 0.45 to 1 ug RNA was reverse transcribed. TCRdb fed the immunoSEQ multiplex PCR reads into MiXCR, producing one record per CDR3 protein. The sample includes 200,000 or so distinct CDR3 sequences, about 95% seen only once; the top ten take under 0.095%. The specimen was CD4+ T cells from PBMCs. These receptors came from a human donor with multiple sclerosis.

V and J are TRBV7-9 and TRBJ2-2; 8 nucleotides match TRBD2. Germline V lookup: CDR1 SEHNR, CDR2 FQNEAQ (reference sequence). J lost 5 bases, V lost 5 bases, and 10 bases had no gene match. The CDR3 runs to 16 residues. CDR3 coding DNA: TGTGCCAGCAGCGGCGGCGGGAGGTCCGATACCGGGGAGCTGTTTTTT. Translated, it gives CASSGGGRSDTGELFF.

J is TRBJ2-7 and V is TRBV7-9; D not certain. Trimming cost V 4 bases and J 7 bases, with 8 bases left between them. This CDR3 contains 11 residues. The germline CDR1 and CDR2 sequences are SEHNR and FQNEAQ (reference sequence). The CDR3 loop is CASSYAREQYF. The DNA of the CDR3 is TGTGCCAGCAGCTATGCGCGGGAGCAGTACTTC.

The gene calls are TRBV24-1 and TRBJ2-3; 7 bases match TRBD1. This CDR3 has 14 residues. The V gene end was trimmed by 3 bases and the J gene end by 3 bases; junction bases not matched to a gene: 2. Germline CDR1 KGHDR, CDR2 SFDVKD. CDR3 nucleotide sequence: TGTGCCACCAGTGATGTGACAGGGACAGATACGCAGTATTTT. It encodes CATSDVTGTDTQYF.

The V call is TRBV5-1, the J call TRBJ1-4; no definite D call. Trimming stripped 3 bases from V and 0 bases from J, with 12 bases between. This CDR3 contains 16 residues. Germline values: CDR1 SGHRS, CDR2 YFSETQ. In DNA form, the CDR3 reads TGCGCCAGCAGCTCCAGATCTCTAGCAACTAATGAAAAACTGTTTTTT. Its protein product is CASSSRSLATNEKLFF.

J is TRBJ2-4 and V is TRBV6-6; tentative D call: TRBD2 (6 bases). The CDR3 covers 16 residues. CDR1 and CDR2 from the germline V gene are MNHNY and SVGAGI (reference sequence). V gave up 6 bases and J gave up 3 bases, with 18 bases separating them. This chain's CDR3 is CASRRGSSGGKNIQYF. CDR3 DNA: TGTGCCAGCAGACGAGGGTCCTCCGGGGGCAAAAACATTCAGTACTTC.

This chain uses TRBV12-3 or TRBV12-4 with TRBJ1-5, with a tentative D call TRBD1 (6 bases). The CDR3 covers 16 residues. The V end lost 6 bases, the J end lost 7 bases, and 22 bases lay between the germline ends. CDR3 amino acids: CASSQNTGSRRQPQHF. The CDR3 coding sequence is TGTGCCAGCAGCCAGAATACAGGGTCAAGAAGGCAGCCCCAGCATTTT.

The chain combines TRBV9 with TRBJ2-7, with 9 positions matching TRBD1. The trim removed 3 bases at V and 12 bases at J, leaving 4 bases unmatched. CDR3 length equals 11 residues. Per germline, CDR1 SGDLS and CDR2 YYNGEE. Here the CDR3 DNA reads TGTGCCAGCAGCGAAGGGACAGGGCTGTACTTC. It encodes CASSEGTGLYF.

J is TRBJ2-3 and V is TRBV7-2; D uncertain. The length of the CDR3 is 16 residues. In germline, CDR1 is SGHTA, CDR2 FQGNSA. The V gene lost 5 bases and the J gene lost 0 bases, with 15 bases spanning the gap. The CDR3 sequence is CASSPVYWVSTDTQYF. The CDR3 DNA reads TGTGCCAGCAGCCCTGTTTATTGGGTTAGCACAGATACGCAGTATTTT.

This chain joins TRBV19 and TRBJ2-1; no reliable D call. The CDR3 is 12 amino acids. In germline, CDR1 is LNHDA, CDR2 SQIVND (reference sequence). V lost 6 bases and J lost 11, with 14 bases in between. CDR3 loop: CASRMSPGQQFF. CDR3 bases: TGTGCCAGTAGGATGTCCCCGGGCCAGCAGTTCTTC.

The genes are TRBV4-2 and TRBJ1-1; no definite D call. V was clipped by 3 bases and J by 5 bases, with 10 bases between them. The CDR3 is 13 residues long. Germline V lookup: CDR1 LGHNA, CDR2 YNFKEQ. The CDR3 coding sequence is TGTGCCAGCAGCCATACGACCAGAACTGAAGCTTTCTTT. Amino acids: CASSHTTRTEAFF.

V is TRBV10-3 and J is TRBJ2-7, with D maybe TRBD2 (7 bases). The V gene lost 4 bases and the J gene lost 0 bases, with 13 bases spanning the gap. CDR3 length: 15 residues. Per the germline V gene, CDR1 is ENHRY and CDR2 is SYGVKD. The CDR3 sequence is CAISGGGGRSYEQYF. The CDR3 DNA reads TGTGCCATCAGTGGGGGCGGGGGCCGCTCCTACGAGCAGTACTTC.

The rearrangement uses TRBV20-1 and TRBJ2-3; D is unresolved. The V gene lost 6 bases and the J gene lost 4 bases, with 17 bases spanning the gap. The CDR3 extends over 14 amino acids. The germline gives CDR1 DFQATT, CDR2 SNEGSKA (reference sequence). This chain's CDR3 is CSANSAREADTQYF. Written as DNA, the CDR3 is TGCAGTGCAAACAGCGCGAGAGAGGCAGATACGCAGTATTTT.

The chain is built from TRBV12-3 or TRBV12-4 and TRBJ2-7; D call uncertain. Trimming removed 8 bases at V and 2 bases at J, with 7 bases between. This CDR3 spans 11 amino acids. The CDR3 is CASGSTYEQYF. Written as DNA, the CDR3 is TGTGCCAGCGGCTCTACCTACGAGCAGTACTTC.

The chain recombines TRBV15 with TRBJ2-3; TRBD2 might be the D (5 bases). The CDR3 loop spans 14 amino acids. Trimming shortened V by 3 bases and J by 0 bases, and 7 bases separated the two germline ends. In germline, CDR1 is LNHNV, CDR2 YYDKDF (reference sequence). CDR3 sequence: CATSSRRSTDTQYF. The CDR3 nucleotides are TGTGCCACCAGCAGCCGGAGGAGCACAGATACGCAGTATTTT.

The CDR3 loop is CASSYSGGRQETQYF. The CDR3 nucleotides read TGTGCCAGCAGTTACTCGGGGGGACGCCAAGAGACCCAGTACTTC. The rearrangement joins TRBV6-5 to TRBJ2-5; D is possibly TRBD2 (6 bases). This CDR3 spans 15 amino acids. V lost 0 bases and J lost 1, with 9 bases in between. Germline V gives CDR1 MNHEY, CDR2 SVGAGI.

The chain is built from TRBV20-1 and TRBJ2-5; D is undetermined. Germline values: CDR1 DFQATT, CDR2 SNEGSKA (reference sequence). CDR3 length: 12 residues. V was clipped by 2 bases and J by 7 bases, with 11 bases between them. In DNA, the CDR3 is TGCAGTGCTAGAACTCCACCTGTGACCCAGTACTTC. Residues: CSARTPPVTQYF.

The chain combines TRBV20-1 with TRBJ1-6; D is ambiguous. The CDR3 totals 13 residues. Germline CDR1 reads DFQATT; CDR2 reads SNEGSKA (reference sequence). The ends were cut back, 3 bases at V and 7 bases at J, with 10 bases in the middle. The CDR3 region has the DNA TGCAGTGCTAGTCCTCTATCGAATTCACCCCTCCACTTT. Encoded protein: CSASPLSNSPLHF.

This clonotype was seen just once. The chain links TRBV7-9 to TRBJ2-7, with 8 positions matching TRBD2. The CDR3 extends over 14 amino acids. Germline trimming cut 7 bases from V and 7 bases from J; bases unmatched to any gene: 12. Germline V gene sequence: CDR1 SEHNR, CDR2 FQNEAQ (reference sequence). The CDR3 bases are TGTGCCAGCACCCCCAGAGCGGGAGCGGGTGAGCAGTACTTC. Translating gives CASTPRAGAGEQYF.